A selection of T cell receptor beta chains follows, all from one sample in a study of OX40 agonist ivuxolimab in advanced cancers. Sequenced by immunoSEQ multiplex PCR; TCRdb stores in-frame clones only, minus some. Here the sample spans 9,000 to 10,000 clones, 70% being singletons. The sample in question was CD4+ or CD8+ T cells sorted from blood, obtained in a trial of the OX40 agonist ivuxolimab. These receptors were taken from an adult with an advanced solid tumor such as melanoma, head and neck, liver or kidney cancer. Both conserved end residues are part of each CDR3. The D gene is left open where the match is weak. A row's size may be missing; if present it is once, few, many or a size class.

>TRBV4-1|15|TRBJ2-7|TRBD1|NA
TGCGCCAGCAGCCAAGAACCCGGGACAGCCTACGAGCAGTACTTC
CASSQEPGTAYEQYF
>TRBV11-2|14|TRBJ1-1|NA|NA
TGTGCCAGCAGCTTAGATCCTGGGGACCATGAAGCTTTCTTT
CASSLDPGDHEAFF
>TRBV29-1|14|TRBJ1-2|NA|NA
TGCAGCGTTGAAGATAGGGGGAAAGAATATGGCTACACCTTC
CSVEDRGKEYGYTF
>TRBV7-7|14|TRBJ2-5|NA|NA
TGTGCCAGCAGCCTAGGGCTGGGAGGAGAGACCCAGTACTTC
CASSLGLGGETQYF
>TRBV19|13|TRBJ2-5|NA|medium-sized
TGTGCCAGTAGTGGGATCAATGTTGAGACCCAGTACTTC
CASSGINVETQYF
>TRBV11-3|17|TRBJ2-2|TRBD1|NA
TGTGCCAGCAGCTTTTCCTCAGGGGGCGCAAACACCGGGGAGCTGTTTTTT
CASSFSSGGANTGELFF
>TRBV5-1|13|TRBJ1-2|NA|NA
TGCGCCAGCAGTTCTACAGGGTTCTATGGCTACACCTTC
CASSSTGFYGYTF
>TRBV28|11|TRBJ2-1|NA|NA
TGTGCCAGCAGTCCGGGGTGGGAGCAGTTCTTC
CASSPGWEQFF
>TRBV5-8|16|TRBJ2-3|TRBD2|few
TGTGCCAGCACCGATAGCGGGGGTTACCTTCCAGATACGCAGTATTTT
CASTDSGGYLPDTQYF
>TRBV28|13|TRBJ2-1|TRBD2|NA
TGTGCCAGCAGTCCCCGGGGGGGCTATGAGCAGTTCTTC
CASSPRGGYEQFF
>TRBV7-3|14|TRBJ1-5|NA|NA
TGTGCCAGCAGCTCTTCGGGGAGCAATCAGCCCCAGCATTTT
CASSSSGSNQPQHF
>TRBV7-2|14|TRBJ2-7|NA|NA
TGTGCCAGCAGCTACTTCGACGGTACCTACGAGCAGTACTTC
CASSYFDGTYEQYF
>TRBV14|10|TRBJ2-1|NA|NA
TGTGCCAGCGGTAACAATGAGCAGTTCTTC
CASGNNEQFF
>TRBV4-3|16|TRBJ2-7|NA|NA
TGCGCCAGCAGCCAAGACAGGGCGAATCCTTCCTACGAGCAGTACTTC
CASSQDRANPSYEQYF
>TRBV28|16|TRBJ1-4|NA|many
TGTGCCAGCAGCCAAACCCTCGACAGCAATAATGAAAAACTGTTTTTT
CASSQTLDSNNEKLFF
>TRBV4-3|14|TRBJ1-1|TRBD1|NA
TGCGCCAGCAGCCTGGGGACAGGGGGCACTGAAGCTTTCTTT
CASSLGTGGTEAFF
>TRBV27|14|TRBJ2-7|TRBD2|NA
TGTGCCAGCAGTTTACGGCGGGGGGGATACGAGCAGTACTTC
CASSLRRGGYEQYF
>TRBV6-5|13|TRBJ1-2|TRBD1|once
TGTGCCAGCAGTCTCGGGACAGGAGAAGGCTACACCTTC
CASSLGTGEGYTF
>TRBV28|15|TRBJ1-3|NA|NA
TGTGCCAGCAATCCCACACGTATAACTGGAAACACCATATATTTT
CASNPTRITGNTIYF
>TRBV7-9|13|TRBJ2-1|NA|once
TGTGCCAGCAGCTTAATGCGGGGCGATGAGCAGTTCTTC
CASSLMRGDEQFF
>TRBV28|13|TRBJ1-2|TRBD1|NA
TGTGCCAGCAGTTTTGAGGGGGCGGATGGCTACACCTTC
CASSFEGADGYTF
>TRBV6-5|16|TRBJ1-3|NA|NA
TGTGCCAGCAGTTATCGGCCCCCGAGCTCTGGAAACACCATATATTTT
CASSYRPPSSGNTIYF
>TRBV5-4|19|TRBJ2-1|TRBD2|NA
TGTGCCAGCAGCCCCCAGGGACTAGCGGGGGGGACCCTCTACAATGAGCAGTTCTTC
CASSPQGLAGGTLYNEQFF
>TRBV30|12|TRBJ1-1|NA|few
TGTGCCTGGGGGAACAGGGCCGCTGAAGCTTTCTTT
CAWGNRAAEAFF
>TRBV6-6|14|TRBJ2-3|NA|NA
TGTGCCAGCAGTCTCGGACGGAGCACAGATACGCAGTATTTT
CASSLGRSTDTQYF
>TRBV4-1|13|TRBJ2-1|NA|NA
TGCGCCAGCAGCCAAGATCCGGGGAATGAGCAGTTCTTC
CASSQDPGNEQFF
>TRBV7-8|16|TRBJ1-1|NA|NA
TGTGCCAGCAGCTTAGGGGAACCCACCGGGAACACTGAAGCTTTCTTT
CASSLGEPTGNTEAFF
>TRBV7-2|16|TRBJ2-5|NA|NA
TGTGCCAGCAGCCACCCCTGGGGGCAGGAAAGGGAGACCCAGTACTTC
CASSHPWGQERETQYF
>TRBV9|14|TRBJ2-7|TRBD1|NA
TGTGCCAGCAGCGTAGGGACAGGGTTGGACGAGCAGTACTTC
CASSVGTGLDEQYF
>TRBV15|13|TRBJ2-7|TRBD1|NA
TGTGCCACCAGGCCGACAGGGGTGTACGAGCAGTACTTC
CATRPTGVYEQYF
>TRBV7-9|15|TRBJ1-2|TRBD1|NA
TGTGCCAGCAGCTTAGCAAGAACAGGGGGTGATGGCTACACCTTC
CASSLARTGGDGYTF